The source of this T cell receptor (beta chain) is a study of graft-versus-host responses after intestinal transplantation. For the study at large: Multivisceral, liver-intestinal, or isolated intestinal transplants were received by the recipients. Findings and caveats of the study: GvH clone levels peaked in circulation, and this peak was associated with early post-transplant HvG declines.

The repertoire was sequenced with immunoSEQ multiplex PCR; TCRdb's copy has only in-frame clones and lacks some. The sample shows tens of thousands of clones, roughly 90% of them seen only once. Regarding this clone: The antigen is unknown.

Germline lookup yields CDR1 SGHDN and CDR2 FVKESK. Germline trimming cut 5 bases from V and 2 bases from J; bases unmatched to any gene: 3. CDR3 length: 13 amino acids. Here the sequenced sample was unstimulated CD8+ T cells sorted from spleen or lymph node cells, taken before intestinal transplant. The chain links TRBV14 to TRBJ2-7, with TRBD1 matching over 7 bases. The sequence derives from a human donor who received an intestinal transplant. The CDR3 sequence: CASSWDRTYEQYF. The CDR3 DNA is TGTGCCAGCAGCTGGGACAGAACCTACGAGCAGTACTTC.